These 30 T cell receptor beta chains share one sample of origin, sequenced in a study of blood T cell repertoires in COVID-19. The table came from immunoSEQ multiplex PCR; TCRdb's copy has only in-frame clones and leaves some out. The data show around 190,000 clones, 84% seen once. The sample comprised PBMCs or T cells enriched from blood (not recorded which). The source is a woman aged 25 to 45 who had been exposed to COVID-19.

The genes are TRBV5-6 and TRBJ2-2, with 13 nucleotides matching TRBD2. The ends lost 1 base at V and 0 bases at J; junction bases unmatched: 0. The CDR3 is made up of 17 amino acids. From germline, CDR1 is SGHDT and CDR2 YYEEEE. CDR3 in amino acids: CASSLTSGGANTGELFF. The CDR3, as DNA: TGTGCCAGCAGCTTGACTAGCGGGGGGGCGAACACCGGGGAGCTGTTTTTT.

CDR3 nucleotide sequence: TGTGCCAGCAGTTCGGCTATGCGGGTGGATGTAGAGACCCAGTACTTC. It codes for CASSSAMRVDVETQYF. The chain recombines TRBV5-8 with TRBJ2-5, with a weak D call TRBD2 (5 bases). The ends were cut back, 5 bases at V and 4 bases at J, with 21 bases in the middle. The CDR3 runs to 16 residues. Germline assignment: CDR1 SGHTS and CDR2 YDEGEE.

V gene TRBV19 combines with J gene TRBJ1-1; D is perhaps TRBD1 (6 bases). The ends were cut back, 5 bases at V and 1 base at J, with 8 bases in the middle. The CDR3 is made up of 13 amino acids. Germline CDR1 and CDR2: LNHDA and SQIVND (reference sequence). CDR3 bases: TGTGCCAGTAGTGCGACAGGGAACACTGAAGCTTTCTTT. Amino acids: CASSATGNTEAFF.

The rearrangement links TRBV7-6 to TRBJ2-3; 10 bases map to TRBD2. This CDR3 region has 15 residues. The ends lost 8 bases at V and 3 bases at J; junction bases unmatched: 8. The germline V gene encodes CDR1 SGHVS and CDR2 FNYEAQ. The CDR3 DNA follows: TGTGCCAGCCGCTGGACTAGCGGCGCTACAGATACGCAGTATTTT. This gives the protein CASRWTSGATDTQYF.

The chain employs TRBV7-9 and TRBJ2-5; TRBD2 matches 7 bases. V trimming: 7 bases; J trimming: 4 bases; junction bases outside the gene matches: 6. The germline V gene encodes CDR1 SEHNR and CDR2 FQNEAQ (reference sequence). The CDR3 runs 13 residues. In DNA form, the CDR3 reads TGTGCCAGCACTCCTGGACTAGGAGAGACCCAGTACTTC. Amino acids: CASTPGLGETQYF.

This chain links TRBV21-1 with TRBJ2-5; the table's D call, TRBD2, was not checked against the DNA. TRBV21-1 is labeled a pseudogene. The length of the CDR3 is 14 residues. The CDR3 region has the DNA TGTGCCAGCAGCTCTCGAGAAACGCAAGAGACCCAGTACTTC. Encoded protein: CASSSRETQETQYF.

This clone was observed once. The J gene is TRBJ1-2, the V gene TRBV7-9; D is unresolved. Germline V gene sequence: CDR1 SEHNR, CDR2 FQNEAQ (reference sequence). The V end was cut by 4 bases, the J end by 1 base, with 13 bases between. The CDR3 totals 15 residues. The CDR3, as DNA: TGTGCCAGCAGCTCATGGGAGAACTATAACTATGGCTACACCTTC. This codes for CASSSWENYNYGYTF.

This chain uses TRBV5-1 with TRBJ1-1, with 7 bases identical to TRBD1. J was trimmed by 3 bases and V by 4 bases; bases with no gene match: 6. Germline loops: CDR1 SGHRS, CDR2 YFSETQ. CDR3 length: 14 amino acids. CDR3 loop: CASSTPGQYTEAFF. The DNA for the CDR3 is TGCGCCAGCAGCACACCGGGACAGTACACTGAAGCTTTCTTT.

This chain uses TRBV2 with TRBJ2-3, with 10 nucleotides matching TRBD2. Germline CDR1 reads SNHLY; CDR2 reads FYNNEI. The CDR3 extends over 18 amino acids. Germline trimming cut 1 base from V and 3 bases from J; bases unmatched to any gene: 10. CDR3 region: CASSEGELGLAETDTQYF. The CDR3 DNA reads TGTGCCAGCAGTGAAGGCGAGCTTGGACTAGCGGAAACAGATACGCAGTATTTT.

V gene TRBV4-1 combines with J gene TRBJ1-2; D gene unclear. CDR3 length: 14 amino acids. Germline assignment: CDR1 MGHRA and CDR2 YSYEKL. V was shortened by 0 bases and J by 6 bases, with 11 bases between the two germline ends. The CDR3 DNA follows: TGCGCCAGCAGCCAAGAGGGCTTAGTGAATGGCTACACCTTC. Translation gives CASSQEGLVNGYTF.

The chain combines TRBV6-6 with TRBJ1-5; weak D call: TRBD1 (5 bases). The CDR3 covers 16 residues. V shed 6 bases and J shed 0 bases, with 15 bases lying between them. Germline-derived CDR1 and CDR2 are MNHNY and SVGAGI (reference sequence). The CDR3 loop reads CASSPGRGFSNQPQHF. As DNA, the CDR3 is TGTGCCAGCAGCCCCGGAAGGGGCTTTAGCAATCAGCCCCAGCATTTT.

The CDR3 is CASSSQGAIDTQYF. The CDR3, as DNA: TGTGCCAGCAGCTCCCAGGGGGCTATAGATACGCAGTATTTT. This chain links TRBV7-2 with TRBJ2-3, with 8 bases that match TRBD1. The CDR3 runs to 14 residues. Germline V gene sequence: CDR1 SGHTA, CDR2 FQGNSA. V lost 4 bases, J lost 5 bases, and 5 bases stayed unmatched.

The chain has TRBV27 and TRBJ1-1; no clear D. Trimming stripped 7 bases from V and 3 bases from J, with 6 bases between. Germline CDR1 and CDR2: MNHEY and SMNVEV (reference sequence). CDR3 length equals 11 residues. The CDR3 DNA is TGTGCCAGCACCGGTTACACTGAAGCTTTCTTT. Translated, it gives CASTGYTEAFF.

In nucleotides, the CDR3 is TGTGCCATAGGATCCGGGACTAGCGGGGGTCTATGGTCTAATGAGCAGTTCTTC. Encoded protein: CAIGSGTSGGLWSNEQFF. This sequence joins TRBV19 and TRBJ2-1; 14 positions match TRBD2. The CDR3 spans 18 residues. CDR1 LNHDA and CDR2 SQIVND come from the germline V gene (reference sequence). V was clipped by 10 bases and J by 7 bases; unmatched bases: 18.

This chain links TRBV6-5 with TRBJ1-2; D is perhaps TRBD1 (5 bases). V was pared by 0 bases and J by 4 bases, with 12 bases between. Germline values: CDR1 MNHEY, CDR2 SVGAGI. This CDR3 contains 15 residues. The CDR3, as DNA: TGTGCCAGCAGTTACTCGGGCCAGGGTCTCTATGGCTACACCTTC. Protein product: CASSYSGQGLYGYTF.

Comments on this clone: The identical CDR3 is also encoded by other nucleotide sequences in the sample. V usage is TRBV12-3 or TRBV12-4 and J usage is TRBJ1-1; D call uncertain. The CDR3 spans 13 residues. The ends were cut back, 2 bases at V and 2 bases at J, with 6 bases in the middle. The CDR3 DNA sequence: TGTGCCAGCAGTTTATCAGGAAACACTGAAGCTTTCTTT. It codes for CASSLSGNTEAFF.

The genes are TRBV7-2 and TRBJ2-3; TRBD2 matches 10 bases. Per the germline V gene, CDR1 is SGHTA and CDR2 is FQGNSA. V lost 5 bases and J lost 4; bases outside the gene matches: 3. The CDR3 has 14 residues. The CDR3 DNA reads TGTGCCAGCAGCCCAGCGGGGGGGCCAGATACGCAGTATTTT. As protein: CASSPAGGPDTQYF.

The CDR3 DNA follows: TGTGCCAGTAGTATAGGCCAGGGAACAGGAGATACGCAGTATTTT. This sequence encodes CASSIGQGTGDTQYF. The chain has TRBV19 and TRBJ2-3, with D possibly matching TRBD1 (5 bases). Germline CDR1 LNHDA, CDR2 SQIVND (reference sequence). The CDR3 is made up of 15 amino acids. V was cut by 1 base and J by 5 bases, with 13 bases left in between.

This CDR3 reads CASGSDYEETQYF. CDR3 nucleotides: TGTGCCAGCGGCTCGGACTATGAAGAGACCCAGTACTTC. J is TRBJ2-5 and V is TRBV27; a possible D gene is TRBD2 (6 bases). The germline V and J ends were trimmed by 8 bases and 3 bases, with 13 bases remaining between them. The CDR3 contains 13 residues. Per germline, CDR1 MNHEY and CDR2 SMNVEV (reference sequence).

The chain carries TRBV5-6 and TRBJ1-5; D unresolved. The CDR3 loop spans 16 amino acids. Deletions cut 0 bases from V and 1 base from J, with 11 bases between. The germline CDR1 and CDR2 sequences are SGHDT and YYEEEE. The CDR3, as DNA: TGTGCCAGCAGCTTGGGGGGAGTGAGGAGCAATCAGCCCCAGCATTTT. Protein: CASSLGGVRSNQPQHF.

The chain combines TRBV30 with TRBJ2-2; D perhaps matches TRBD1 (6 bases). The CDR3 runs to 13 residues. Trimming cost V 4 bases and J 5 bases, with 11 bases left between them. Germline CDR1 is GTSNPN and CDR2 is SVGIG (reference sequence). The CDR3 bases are TGTGCCTGGAACAGGGTTGGGACCGGGGAGCTGTTTTTT. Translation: CAWNRVGTGELFF.

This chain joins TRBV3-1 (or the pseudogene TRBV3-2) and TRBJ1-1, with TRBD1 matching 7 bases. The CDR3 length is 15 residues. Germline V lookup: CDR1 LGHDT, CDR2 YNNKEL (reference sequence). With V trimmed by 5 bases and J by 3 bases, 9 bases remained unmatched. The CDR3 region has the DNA TGTGCCAGCAGCGCTGGGAGACAGGGATACACTGAAGCTTTCTTT. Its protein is CASSAGRQGYTEAFF.

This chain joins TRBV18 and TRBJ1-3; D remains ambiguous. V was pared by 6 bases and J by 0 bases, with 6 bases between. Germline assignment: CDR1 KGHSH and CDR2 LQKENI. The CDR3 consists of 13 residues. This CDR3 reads CASSRDSGNTIYF. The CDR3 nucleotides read TGTGCCAGCTCCCGGGACTCTGGAAACACCATATATTTT.

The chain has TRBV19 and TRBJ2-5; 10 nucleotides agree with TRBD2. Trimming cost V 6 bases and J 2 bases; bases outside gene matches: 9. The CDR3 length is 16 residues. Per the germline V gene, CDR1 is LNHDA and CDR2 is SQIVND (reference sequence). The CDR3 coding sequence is TGTGCCAGTAGCACAACCATAGCGGGGGGACAAGAGACCCAGTACTTC. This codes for CASSTTIAGGQETQYF.

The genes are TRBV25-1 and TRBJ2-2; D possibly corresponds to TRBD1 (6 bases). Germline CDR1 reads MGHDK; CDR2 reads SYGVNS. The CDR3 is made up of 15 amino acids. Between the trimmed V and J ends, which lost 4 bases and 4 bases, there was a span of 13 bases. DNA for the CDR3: TGTGCCAGCAGTGCTATTACAGGGTCCACCGGGGAGCTGTTTTTT. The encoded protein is CASSAITGSTGELFF.

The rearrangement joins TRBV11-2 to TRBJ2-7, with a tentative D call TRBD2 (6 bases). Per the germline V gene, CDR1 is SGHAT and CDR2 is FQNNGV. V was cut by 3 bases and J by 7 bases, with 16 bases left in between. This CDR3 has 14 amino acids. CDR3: CASSFFGTGGEQYF. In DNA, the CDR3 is TGTGCCAGCAGCTTTTTTGGGACCGGGGGAGAGCAGTACTTC.

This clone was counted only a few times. CDR3 residues: CASSQQGQLNEQYF. CDR3 nucleotide sequence: TGTGCCAGCAGCCAGCAGGGGCAGTTGAACGAGCAGTACTTC. The V gene is TRBV3-1 (or the pseudogene TRBV3-2), the J gene TRBJ2-7; TRBD1 might be the D (6 bases). The CDR3 covers 14 residues. V lost 3 bases, J lost 5 bases, and 14 bases lay in between. Germline CDR1 and CDR2: LGHDT and YNNKEL (reference sequence).

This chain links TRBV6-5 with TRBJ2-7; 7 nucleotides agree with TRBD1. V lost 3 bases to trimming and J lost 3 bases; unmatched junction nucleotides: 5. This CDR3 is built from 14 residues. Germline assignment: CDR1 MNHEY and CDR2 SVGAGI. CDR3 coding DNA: TGTGCCAGCAGTTATTGGGGACAGTACTACGAGCAGTACTTC. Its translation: CASSYWGQYYEQYF.

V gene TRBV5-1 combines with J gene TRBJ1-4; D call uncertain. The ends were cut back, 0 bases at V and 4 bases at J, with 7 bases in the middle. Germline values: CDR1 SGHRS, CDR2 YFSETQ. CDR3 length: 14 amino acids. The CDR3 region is CASSLGASNEKLFF. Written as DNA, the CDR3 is TGCGCCAGCAGCTTGGGGGCCAGTAATGAAAAACTGTTTTTT.

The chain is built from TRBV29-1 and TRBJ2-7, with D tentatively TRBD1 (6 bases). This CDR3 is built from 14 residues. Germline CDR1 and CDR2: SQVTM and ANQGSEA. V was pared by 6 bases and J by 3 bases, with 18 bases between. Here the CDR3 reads CSVGLDSNLYEQYF. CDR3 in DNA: TGCAGCGTGGGCCTGGACAGTAATCTCTACGAGCAGTACTTC.